One and the same sample provided the 27 T cell receptor beta chains below, sequenced in a study of blood T cell repertoires in COVID-19. Assay used: immunoSEQ multiplex PCR; TCRdb lists only in-frame clones, some missing. The sample records about 410,000 clones, approximately 90% being singletons. Sequences were obtained from peripheral blood. These receptors originate from a woman in her thirties with active or convalescent COVID-19.

This chain links TRBV7-9 with TRBJ1-2; unclear D gene. Germline CDR1 reads SEHNR; CDR2 reads FQNEAQ (reference sequence). This CDR3 contains 13 residues. Trimming shortened V by 1 base and J by 3 bases, and 6 bases separated the two germline ends. The CDR3 loop is CASSLVNYYGYTF. The CDR3 DNA reads TGTGCCAGCAGCTTAGTAAACTACTATGGCTACACCTTC.

The chain links TRBV30 to TRBJ1-4, with 7 bases lining up with TRBD1. This CDR3 has 13 amino acids. V trimming: 5 bases; J trimming: 7 bases; junction bases outside the gene matches: 7. Germline CDR1 reads GTSNPN; CDR2 reads SVGIG (reference sequence). Written as DNA, the CDR3 is TGTGCCTGGGGGGACAGTACCCCTGAAAAACTGTTTTTT. Translation gives CAWGDSTPEKLFF.

The chain employs TRBV12-3 or TRBV12-4 and TRBJ2-1; no clear D gene. Between the trimmed V and J ends, which lost 6 bases and 10 bases, there was a span of 10 bases. This CDR3 contains 11 residues. This CDR3 reads CASRVDIEQFF. The CDR3 DNA reads as TGTGCCAGCAGAGTCGACATAGAGCAGTTCTTC.

This clone has ten or more counts. The rearrangement links TRBV27 to TRBJ2-2; 13 bases match TRBD2. The V gene end was trimmed by 6 bases and the J gene end by 0 bases; junction bases not matched to a gene: 13. Germline CDR1 is MNHEY and CDR2 is SMNVEV (reference sequence). The CDR3 loop spans 20 amino acids. The CDR3 DNA sequence: TGTGCCAGCAGACTATACGGACTAGCGGGGGAGCCCGCGAACACCGGGGAGCTGTTTTTT. Residues: CASRLYGLAGEPANTGELFF.

The chain carries TRBV24-1 and TRBJ2-1; 7 bases are shared with TRBD1. This CDR3 contains 15 residues. CDR1 is KGHDR, CDR2 SFDVKD, per germline. V trimming: 3 bases; J trimming: 4 bases; junction bases outside the gene matches: 5. The CDR3 DNA is TGTGCCACCAGTGATGGAAGGGGGCGTTACAATGAGCAGTTCTTC. Protein sequence: CATSDGRGRYNEQFF.

The V and J genes are TRBV6-2 or TRBV6-3 and TRBJ1-5; D may be TRBD1 (5 bases). CDR3 length: 15 amino acids. Trimming shortened V by 5 bases and J by 1 base, and 12 bases separated the two germline ends. Germline values: CDR1 MNHEY, CDR2 SVGEGT. The CDR3 is CASSTGGLSNQPQHF. The CDR3 coding sequence is TGTGCCAGCAGTACGGGGGGGTTGAGCAATCAGCCCCAGCATTTT.

The V call is TRBV5-8, the J call TRBJ2-5; possibly TRBD2 for D (6 bases). Germline CDR1 SGHTS, CDR2 YDEGEE. The CDR3 consists of 16 residues. The germline V and J ends were trimmed by 0 bases and 0 bases, with 12 bases remaining between them. Here the CDR3 DNA reads TGTGCCAGCAGCTTGGGGACTACCGGGTACCAAGAGACCCAGTACTTC. Translated: CASSLGTTGYQETQYF.

The CDR3 loop is CASSRRLPSSSGELFF. CDR3 DNA: TGTGCCAGCAGCCGAAGACTCCCTTCTAGTTCCGGGGAGCTGTTTTTT. The chain has TRBV14 and TRBJ2-2, with D uncertain. Germline-derived CDR1 and CDR2 are SGHDN and FVKESK. The CDR3 is 16 residues long. Trimming cost V 4 bases and J 6 bases, with 18 bases left between them.

V and J are TRBV2 and TRBJ2-1; 8 bases are shared with TRBD2. CDR1 and CDR2 from the germline V gene are SNHLY and FYNNEI. The CDR3 length is 13 residues. V lost 6 bases, J lost 9 bases, and 7 bases stayed unmatched. This CDR3 is CASRGLASPEQFF. CDR3 nucleotide sequence: TGTGCCAGCAGAGGACTAGCTAGTCCTGAGCAGTTCTTC.

The chain carries TRBV19 and TRBJ1-2; D not resolved. The CDR3 runs to 13 residues. The V end lost 2 bases, the J end lost 4 bases, and 8 bases lay between the germline ends. CDR1 and CDR2 from the germline V gene are LNHDA and SQIVND (reference sequence). The CDR3 protein is CASSILTGYGYTF. For the CDR3, the DNA is TGTGCCAGTAGTATACTGACGGGCTATGGCTACACCTTC.

This chain links TRBV13 with TRBJ2-1, with 10 bases identical to TRBD2. This CDR3 region has 18 residues. V lost 2 bases to trimming and J lost 5 bases; unmatched junction nucleotides: 12. Per the germline V gene, CDR1 is PRHDT and CDR2 is FYEKMQ (reference sequence). The CDR3 DNA reads TGTGCCAGCAGCTTAATCTCTAGCGGGGGACAAAGTAACAATGAGCAGTTCTTC. It yields the protein CASSLISSGGQSNNEQFF.

This sequence joins TRBV3-1 (or the pseudogene TRBV3-2) and TRBJ2-7; the D gene is possibly TRBD2 (7 bases). The CDR3 is 15 residues long. Germline lookup yields CDR1 LGHDT and CDR2 YNNKEL (reference sequence). Trimming removed 4 bases from V and 5 bases from J, with 18 bases in between. The CDR3: CASSPRGGRRDEQYF. CDR3 sequence (DNA): TGTGCCAGCAGCCCTAGGGGGGGGAGACGGGACGAGCAGTACTTC.

The chain is built from TRBV18 and TRBJ1-1; D is perhaps TRBD1 (5 bases). Between the trimmed V and J ends, which lost 2 bases and 4 bases, there was a span of 11 bases. In germline, CDR1 is KGHSH, CDR2 LQKENI. The CDR3 has 14 amino acids. CDR3 sequence: CASSPRSQGTEAFF. In nucleotides, the CDR3 is TGTGCCAGCTCACCAAGGTCCCAGGGCACTGAAGCTTTCTTT.

The rearrangement joins TRBV14 to TRBJ1-2; the match to TRBD1 covers 11 bases. This CDR3 has 16 amino acids. Germline V gene sequence: CDR1 SGHDN, CDR2 FVKESK. J gave up 3 bases and V 3 bases, and 6 bases lay outside the gene matches. CDR3 sequence (DNA): TGTGCCAGCAGCCATAGGGGACAGGGGGACTACTATGGCTACACCTTC. Translated, it gives CASSHRGQGDYYGYTF.

This sequence joins TRBV5-1 and TRBJ2-3; 8 positions match TRBD1. CDR1 SGHRS and CDR2 YFSETQ come from the germline V gene. The CDR3 loop spans 14 amino acids. The V segment lost 4 bases and the J segment 4 bases; nucleotides outside the gene matches: 5. As DNA, the CDR3 is TGCGCCAGCAGCCCGGACAGGGCGTCAGATACGCAGTATTTT. It translates to CASSPDRASDTQYF.

The chain links TRBV9 to TRBJ1-2, with 7 bases aligning to TRBD1. The CDR3 has 19 amino acids. Germline CDR1 SGDLS, CDR2 YYNGEE. V shed 0 bases and J 1 base; nucleotides not matched to a gene: 15. DNA for the CDR3: TGTGCCAGCAGCGTAGTCAAGAGGGACAGAGCCGAACATAACTATGGCTACACCTTC. Translated, it gives CASSVVKRDRAEHNYGYTF.

The chain joins TRBV19 to TRBJ2-3; 9 bases match TRBD2. J was trimmed by 1 base and V by 10 bases; bases with no gene match: 18. This CDR3 spans 18 amino acids. The germline V gene has CDR1 LNHDA and CDR2 SQIVND (reference sequence). DNA of the CDR3: TGTGCCACGACCGGTCAGCGGGAGGTGGTTGGAGGCACAGATACGCAGTATTTT. This gives the protein CATTGQREVVGGTDTQYF.

This clone was detected only a few times. The sample holds other DNA sequences that translate to the same CDR3. The chain is built from TRBV6-1 and TRBJ1-1; 8 bases map to TRBD1. Trimming removed 3 bases from V and 5 bases from J; junction bases left unmatched: 5. Looked up from germline, CDR1 is MNHNS and CDR2 is SASEGT. The CDR3 loop spans 14 amino acids. This chain's CDR3 is CASSEQGAVTEAFF. In DNA form, the CDR3 reads TGTGCCAGCAGTGAGCAGGGGGCCGTGACTGAAGCTTTCTTT.

The V gene is TRBV7-2, the J gene TRBJ1-2; 8 bases are shared with TRBD1. Losses at the gene ends were 5 bases for V and 6 bases for J; bases not matched to a gene: 8. This CDR3 contains 14 residues. Germline V gene sequence: CDR1 SGHTA, CDR2 FQGNSA. Here the CDR3 reads CASSGGRTGHGYTF. CDR3 nucleotide sequence: TGTGCCAGCAGCGGCGGTCGGACAGGGCATGGCTACACCTTC.

The chain links TRBV6-2 or TRBV6-3 to TRBJ2-1; possible D gene TRBD2, 6 bases. From germline, CDR1 is MNHEY and CDR2 SVGEGT. The CDR3 covers 14 residues. Trimming shortened V by 2 bases and J by 6 bases, and 11 bases separated the two germline ends. The CDR3 region is CASSYVLARNEQFF. CDR3 bases: TGTGCCAGCAGTTACGTGCTAGCGCGCAATGAGCAGTTCTTC.

The J gene is TRBJ1-5, the V gene TRBV6-5; D not certain. Germline V gene sequence: CDR1 MNHEY, CDR2 SVGAGI. The CDR3 runs to 14 residues. Between the trimmed V and J ends, which lost 5 bases and 1 base, there was a span of 9 bases. Here the CDR3 DNA reads TGTGCCAGCAGTAGTACACTAAGCAATCAGCCCCAGCATTTT. The encoded protein is CASSSTLSNQPQHF.

The gene calls are TRBV18 and TRBJ2-2; D is possibly TRBD2 (6 bases). Trimming removed 0 bases from V and 5 bases from J, with 13 bases in between. The CDR3 has 16 residues. Germline CDR1 KGHSH, CDR2 LQKENI. CDR3 nucleotides: TGTGCCAGCTCACCACCCTCCCGGGAGCATACCGGGGAGCTGTTTTTT. It is translated as CASSPPSREHTGELFF. The full variable domain, in which reference TRBV18 and TRBJ2-2 provide the parts outside the CDR3, is NAGVMQNPRHLVRRRGQEARLRCSPMKGHSHVYWYRQLPEEGLKFMVYLQKENIIDESGMPKERFSAEFPKEGPSILRIQQVVRGDSAAYFCASSPPSREHTGELFFGEGSRLTVL.

V and J are TRBV5-6 and TRBJ2-7; 8 nucleotides align to TRBD1. The V segment lost 0 bases and the J segment 2 bases; nucleotides outside the gene matches: 7. Germline CDR1 SGHDT, CDR2 YYEEEE. The CDR3 is 16 amino acids. The CDR3 loop reads CASSLGDRYLTYEQYF. For the CDR3, the DNA is TGTGCCAGCAGCTTGGGGGACAGGTACCTGACCTACGAGCAGTACTTC.

The chain employs TRBV10-1 and TRBJ2-3, with 14 bases lining up with TRBD2. Germline values: CDR1 WNHNN, CDR2 SYGVQD (reference sequence). V trimming: 8 bases; J trimming: 4 bases; junction bases outside the gene matches: 5. The CDR3 consists of 15 residues. CDR3 loop: CASSTSGGAADTQYF. The CDR3 DNA reads as TGCGCCAGCTCGACTAGCGGGGGGGCGGCAGATACGCAGTATTTT.

This clone was picked up one time. The CDR3 coding sequence is TGTGCCAGCAGCGTAGAGATAGCGGGGGGTTCCCATACGCAGTATTTT. Translation: CASSVEIAGGSHTQYF. J is TRBJ2-3 and V is TRBV9; 10 bases are shared with TRBD2. The CDR3 covers 16 residues. CDR1 and CDR2 (germline): SGDLS, YYNGEE. The V segment lost 0 bases and the J segment 7 bases; nucleotides outside the gene matches: 8.

The V and J genes are TRBV7-8 and TRBJ2-2; D possibly corresponds to TRBD2 (6 bases). V was shortened by 3 bases and J by 3 bases, with 11 bases between the two germline ends. The CDR3 runs 15 residues. Germline V gene sequence: CDR1 SGHVS, CDR2 FQNEAQ. CDR3 in DNA: TGTGCCAGCAGCTTCGGGGGTCGTGACACCGGGGAGCTGTTTTTT. This sequence encodes CASSFGGRDTGELFF.

The chain carries TRBV25-1 and TRBJ2-6; 11 positions match TRBD2. V gave up 2 bases and J gave up 0 bases; unmatched junction bases: 3. In germline, CDR1 is MGHDK, CDR2 SYGVNS. The length of the CDR3 is 18 residues. CDR3 nucleotide sequence: TGTGCCAGCAGTGAACGACTAGCGGGGATCTCTGGGGCCAACGTCCTGACTTTC. Amino acid sequence: CASSERLAGISGANVLTF.